These 3 T cell receptor beta chains came from one sample sequenced in a study of cytomegalovirus exposure and HLA in healthy donors (dated by TCRdb to about 2017). Library method: the immunoSEQ multiplex PCR assay. For the multiplex PCR, a mixture combining 60 forward primers for TCR Vbeta segments and 13 reverse primers for TCR Jbeta segments was used. Here the immuneACCESS table is served through TCRdb, limited to in-frame sequences with V and J called. Missing clones are a known gap in these copies; in checked studies unresolved V genes cover under half, and the rest lacks a known reason. This sample is represented by around 140,000 clones; 61% of them were singletons. The top ten clones comprise roughly 1.9% of the sample. Source material: PBMCs. The origin of the receptors is a male donor in good health and CMV-seronegative.

The gene calls are TRBV7-2 and TRBJ2-5; 11 nucleotides match TRBD2. CDR1 SGHTA and CDR2 FQGNSA come from the germline V gene. V was clipped by 0 bases and J by 1 base; unmatched bases: 10. The CDR3 contains 19 residues. The CDR3 is CASSLAASGGLPFQETQYF. The DNA of the CDR3 is TGTGCCAGCAGCTTAGCGGCTAGCGGGGGGCTCCCTTTCCAAGAGACCCAGTACTTC. Drawing the rest from reference TRBV7-2 and TRBJ2-5, the complete variable domain is GAGVSQSPSNKVTEKGKDVELRCDPISGHTALYWYRQSLGQGLEFLIYFQGNSAPDKSGLPSDRFSAERTGGSVSTLTIQRTQQEDSAVYLCASSLAASGGLPFQETQYFGPGTRLLVL.

The chain joins TRBV15 to TRBJ2-1, with D maybe TRBD2 (7 bases). V was trimmed by 0 bases and J by 4 bases, leaving 10 bases between them. CDR1 LNHNV and CDR2 YYDKDF come from the germline V gene (reference sequence). The CDR3 runs 15 residues. The CDR3 here is CATSREAGTYNEQFF. The CDR3, as DNA: TGTGCCACCAGCAGAGAAGCGGGGACATACAATGAGCAGTTCTTC.

The table lists this clone with a few counts. The chain has TRBV5-6 and TRBJ1-1; D is perhaps TRBD1 (6 bases). The germline V and J ends were trimmed by 4 bases and 2 bases, with 12 bases remaining between them. CDR3 length: 14 residues. CDR1 and CDR2 (germline): SGHDT, YYEEEE. This CDR3 is CASSRDRINTEAFF. CDR3 coding DNA: TGTGCCAGCAGCCGCGACAGGATTAACACTGAAGCTTTCTTT.